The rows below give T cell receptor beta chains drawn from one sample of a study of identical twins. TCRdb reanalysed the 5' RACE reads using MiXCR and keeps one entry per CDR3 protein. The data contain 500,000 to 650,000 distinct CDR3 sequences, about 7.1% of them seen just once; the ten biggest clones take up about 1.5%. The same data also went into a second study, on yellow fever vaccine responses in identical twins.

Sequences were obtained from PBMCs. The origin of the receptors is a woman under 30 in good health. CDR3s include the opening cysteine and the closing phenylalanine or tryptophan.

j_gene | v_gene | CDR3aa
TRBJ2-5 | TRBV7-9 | CASTPRGASGLRETQYF
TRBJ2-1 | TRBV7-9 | CASSLLGLPYNEQFF
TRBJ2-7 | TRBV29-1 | CSVEDPTSVTYEQYF
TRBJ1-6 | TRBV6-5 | CASSYEPTPPLNSPLHF
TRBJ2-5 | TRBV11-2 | CASSRGETQYF
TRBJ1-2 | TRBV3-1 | CASSQEGYRDGYTF
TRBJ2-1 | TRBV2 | CASSGGAVAGVNNEQFF
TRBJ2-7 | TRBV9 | CASSPRSSGNEQYF
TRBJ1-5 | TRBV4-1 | CASSQGEGWGQPQHF
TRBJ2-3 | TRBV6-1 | CASSAMDRGSTDTQYF
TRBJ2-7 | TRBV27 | CASSSLGRRGGQDAYEQYF
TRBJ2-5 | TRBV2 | CASSERPLGTQYF
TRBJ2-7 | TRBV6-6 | CASSKGLADEQYF
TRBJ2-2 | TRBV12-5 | CASGGDSRTGELFF
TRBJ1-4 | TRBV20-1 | CSASGQGETNEKLFF
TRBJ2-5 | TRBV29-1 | CSVEFPGEGVTQYF
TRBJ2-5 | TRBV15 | CATSRKETQYF
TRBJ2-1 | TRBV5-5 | CASTQMPGNEQFF
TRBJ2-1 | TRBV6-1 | CATRVRGGSTYNEQFF
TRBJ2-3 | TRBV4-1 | CASSQVSGGSGNTDTQYF
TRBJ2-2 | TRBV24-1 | CATMSAGPNTGELFF
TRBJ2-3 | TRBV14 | CASSQDLRKWGKGTQYF
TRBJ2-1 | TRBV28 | CASSSPHWAGGNEQFF
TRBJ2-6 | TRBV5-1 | CASSLERVGLTGANVLTF
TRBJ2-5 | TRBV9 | CASSVSSGAETQYF
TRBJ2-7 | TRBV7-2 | CACRAAGVEQYF
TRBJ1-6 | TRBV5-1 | CASSLDQNSPLHF
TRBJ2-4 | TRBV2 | CASSPPGVSSGNIQYF
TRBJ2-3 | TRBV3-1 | CASSLSTRIRTDTQYF
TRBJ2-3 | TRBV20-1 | CSAPRGYTQYF
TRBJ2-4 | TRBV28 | CASSTGLNIQYF
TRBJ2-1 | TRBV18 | CASSPPGQGAREQFF
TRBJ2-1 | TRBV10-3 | CASSIAGWYEQFF